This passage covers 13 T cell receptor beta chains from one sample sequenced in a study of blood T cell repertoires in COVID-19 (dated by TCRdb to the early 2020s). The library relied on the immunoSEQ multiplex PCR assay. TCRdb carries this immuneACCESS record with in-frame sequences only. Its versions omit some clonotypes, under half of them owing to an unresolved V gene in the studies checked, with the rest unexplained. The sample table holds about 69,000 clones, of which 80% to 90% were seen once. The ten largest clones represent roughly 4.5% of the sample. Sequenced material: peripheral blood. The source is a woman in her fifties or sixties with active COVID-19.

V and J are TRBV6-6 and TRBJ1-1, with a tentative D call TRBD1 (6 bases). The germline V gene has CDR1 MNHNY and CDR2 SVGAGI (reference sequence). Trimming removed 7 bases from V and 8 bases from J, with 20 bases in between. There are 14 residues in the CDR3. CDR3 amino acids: CASTRKGGGSEAFF. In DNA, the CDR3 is TGTGCCAGCACCCGAAAGGGGGGGGGCTCCGAAGCTTTCTTT.

The CDR3 bases are TGTGCCAGCAGCCTAACCCCGGGGGAGCAGTACTTC. Translation: CASSLTPGEQYF. The gene calls are TRBV7-2 and TRBJ2-7; TRBD2 is a possible D gene (5 bases). CDR1 and CDR2 from the germline V gene are SGHTA and FQGNSA. The CDR3 sequence is 12 residues long. V dropped 5 bases and J dropped 7 bases, with 12 bases sitting between them.

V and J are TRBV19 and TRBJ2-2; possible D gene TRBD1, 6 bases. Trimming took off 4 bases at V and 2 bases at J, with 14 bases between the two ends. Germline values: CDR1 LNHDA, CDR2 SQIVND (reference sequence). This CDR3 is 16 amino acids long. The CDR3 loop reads CASSSLGTRNTGELFF. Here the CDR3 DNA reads TGTGCCAGTAGTAGCCTCGGGACACGTAACACCGGGGAGCTGTTTTTT.

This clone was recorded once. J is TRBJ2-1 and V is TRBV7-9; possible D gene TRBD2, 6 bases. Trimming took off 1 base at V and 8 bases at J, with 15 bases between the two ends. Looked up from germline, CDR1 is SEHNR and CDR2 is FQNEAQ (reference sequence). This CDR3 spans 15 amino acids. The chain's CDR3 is CASSLGTGGGHEQFF. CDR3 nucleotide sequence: TGTGCCAGCAGCTTAGGGACCGGGGGAGGACATGAGCAGTTCTTC.

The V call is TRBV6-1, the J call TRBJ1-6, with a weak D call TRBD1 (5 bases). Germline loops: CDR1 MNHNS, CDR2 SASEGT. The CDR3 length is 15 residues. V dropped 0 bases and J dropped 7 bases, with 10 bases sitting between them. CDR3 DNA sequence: TGTGCCAGCAGTGAAGCTGACGGGGGGAATTCACCCCTCCACTTT. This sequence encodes CASSEADGGNSPLHF.

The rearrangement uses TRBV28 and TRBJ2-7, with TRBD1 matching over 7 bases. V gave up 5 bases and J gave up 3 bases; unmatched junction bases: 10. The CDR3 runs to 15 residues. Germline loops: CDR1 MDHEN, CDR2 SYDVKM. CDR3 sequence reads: CASSPWDRGNYEQYF. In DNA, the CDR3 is TGTGCCAGCAGTCCATGGGACAGAGGTAACTACGAGCAGTACTTC.

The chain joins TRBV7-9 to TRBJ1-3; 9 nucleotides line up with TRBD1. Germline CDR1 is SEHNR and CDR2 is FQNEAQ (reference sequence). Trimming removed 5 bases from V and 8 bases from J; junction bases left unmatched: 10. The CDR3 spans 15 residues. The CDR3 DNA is TGTGCCAGCAGCCCGACAGGGGGTCCCCGTGACACCATATATTTT. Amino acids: CASSPTGGPRDTIYF.

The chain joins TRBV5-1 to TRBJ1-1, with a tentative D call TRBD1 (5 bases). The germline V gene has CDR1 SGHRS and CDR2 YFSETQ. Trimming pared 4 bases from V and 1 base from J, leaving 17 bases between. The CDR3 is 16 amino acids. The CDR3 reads CASSPNYSGANTEAFF. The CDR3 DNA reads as TGCGCCAGCAGCCCTAACTACAGTGGGGCGAACACTGAAGCTTTCTTT.

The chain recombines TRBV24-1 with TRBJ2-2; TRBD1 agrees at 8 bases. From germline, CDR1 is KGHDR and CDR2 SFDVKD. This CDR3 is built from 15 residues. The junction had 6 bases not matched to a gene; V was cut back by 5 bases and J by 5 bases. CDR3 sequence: CATSGRTGKTGELFF. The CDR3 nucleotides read TGTGCCACCAGTGGCAGGACAGGGAAGACCGGGGAGCTGTTTTTT.

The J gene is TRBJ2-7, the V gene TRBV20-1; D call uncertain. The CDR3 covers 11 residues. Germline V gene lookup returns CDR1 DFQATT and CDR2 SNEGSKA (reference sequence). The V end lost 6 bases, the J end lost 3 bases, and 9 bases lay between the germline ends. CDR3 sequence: CSAGRIYEQYF. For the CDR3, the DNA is TGCAGTGCCGGCAGGATCTACGAGCAGTACTTC.

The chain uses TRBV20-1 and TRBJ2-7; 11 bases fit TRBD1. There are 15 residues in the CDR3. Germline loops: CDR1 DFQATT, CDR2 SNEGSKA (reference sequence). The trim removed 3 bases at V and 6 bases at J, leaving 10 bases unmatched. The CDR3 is CSASRPRTGGPEQYF. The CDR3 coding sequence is TGCAGTGCTAGTCGTCCCCGGACAGGGGGCCCCGAGCAGTACTTC.

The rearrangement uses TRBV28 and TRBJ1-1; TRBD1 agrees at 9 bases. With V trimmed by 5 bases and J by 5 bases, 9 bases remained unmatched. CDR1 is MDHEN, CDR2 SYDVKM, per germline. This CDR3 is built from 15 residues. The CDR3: CASSPPGQGRTEAFF. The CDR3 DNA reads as TGTGCCAGCAGTCCGCCGGGACAGGGAAGAACTGAAGCTTTCTTT.

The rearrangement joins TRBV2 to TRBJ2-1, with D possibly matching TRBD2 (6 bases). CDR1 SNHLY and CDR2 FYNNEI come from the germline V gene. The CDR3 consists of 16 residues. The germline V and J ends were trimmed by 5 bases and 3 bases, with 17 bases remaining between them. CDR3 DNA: TGTGCCAGCAGTCTTCTGACTAGTATAAGCTACAATGAGCAGTTCTTC. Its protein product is CASSLLTSISYNEQFF.